This T cell receptor (beta chain) is from a study of T cells in Graves' hyperthyroidism and ophthalmopathy. Study-wide points: The model predicted ophthalmopathy a median roughly six months before onset. Most expanded thyroid clonotypes above 0.001 also appeared in blood.

The CDR3 consists of 15 residues. CDR1 and CDR2 (germline): LGHDT, YNNKEL (reference sequence). Those with hyperthyroidism were 18 to 65 years old, newly diagnosed, and ill for under 2 months. TCR beta CDR3 regions were amplified from RNA transcripts. First-round RT-PCR with HTBI primers amplified the TCR CDR3 region. TCRdb reprocessed the multiplex PCR reads via MiXCR and lists one record per CDR3 protein. The sample records about 200,000 distinct CDR3 sequences, 17% being singletons. With respect to this clonotype: Its antigen is not known. At one boundary the junction diverges from the germline segment, which might be a read error.

Sequenced: blood. This clonotype was sampled from a man in his forties or fifties with Graves' hyperthyroidism. The chain recombines TRBV3-1 with TRBJ2-5, with D tentatively TRBD1 or TRBD2 (6 bases each). The CDR3 DNA follows: TGCGCCAGCAGCCCACGGGACTGGGGGCAAGAGACCCGGTACTTC. It encodes CASSPRDWGQETRYF.